The present entry profiles one T cell receptor beta chain with its context. These data originate in a study of technical replicates of blood from several donors. TCRdb's copy holds only in-frame clones and misses some; the assay was immunoSEQ multiplex PCR. The repertoire holds 70,000 to 85,000 clones, with 97% as singletons. The germline V gene has CDR1 KGHSH and CDR2 LQKENI. The CDR3 sequence is 16 residues long. The junction had 8 bases not matched to a gene; V was cut back by 3 bases and J by 4 bases. The sample taken for sequencing was T cells isolated from PBMCs. This TCR was recovered from a human donor in good health. V usage is TRBV18 and J usage is TRBJ2-7; 11 nucleotides match TRBD1. CDR3: CASSPMGQGGAYEQYF. DNA of the CDR3: TGTGCCAGCTCACCCATGGGACAGGGGGGGGCTTACGAGCAGTACTTC.